The 23 T cell receptor beta chains presented below share a single source sample, sequenced in a study of blood T cells in healthy people across ages. The second PCR ran about 6 to 12 cycles with a sample-barcoded 5' primer and J-beta primers. From the 5' RACE reads, TCRdb called clonotypes with MiXCR, one entry per CDR3 protein. The table records 600,000 or so distinct CDR3 sequences, around half of them present only once. The specimen sequenced was blood. The source is a man older than 75 in good health.

V and J are TRBV20-1 and TRBJ2-4; 10 nucleotides align to TRBD1. Unmatched junction bases numbered 10, after V lost 5 bases and J lost 0 bases. The germline CDR1 and CDR2 sequences are DFQATT and SNEGSKA (reference sequence). CDR3 length equals 17 residues. CDR3 coding DNA: TGCAGTGCTCCGGACAGGGGGGCCGCCTTAGCCAAAAACATTCAGTACTTC. Its translation is CSAPDRGAALAKNIQYF.

This clonotype turned up a few times. The chain couples TRBV4-3 to TRBJ2-3; 8 nucleotides match TRBD2. The CDR3 consists of 17 residues. With 1 base clipped from V and 2 bases from J, the junction kept 8 bases outside the gene matches. CDR1 and CDR2 (germline): LGHNA, YSLEER. CDR3 bases: TGCGCCAGCAGCCAAGCGGCGCGGGGGGCCAACACAGATACGCAGTATTTT. As protein: CASSQAARGANTDTQYF.

The J gene is TRBJ2-6, the V gene TRBV10-3, with no clear D. This CDR3 is 13 amino acids long. Germline CDR1 and CDR2: ENHRY and SYGVKD. V was clipped by 6 bases and J by 4 bases, with 7 bases between them. The CDR3 protein is CAISGLGANVLTF. The DNA of the CDR3 is TGTGCCATCAGCGGGTTGGGGGCCAACGTCCTGACTTTC.

This chain links TRBV30 with TRBJ1-2, with 8 bases identical to TRBD1. The CDR3 has 14 amino acids. The V gene end was trimmed by 1 base and the J gene end by 4 bases; junction bases not matched to a gene: 5. Looked up from germline, CDR1 is GTSNPN and CDR2 is SVGIG (reference sequence). CDR3 in DNA: TGTGCCTGGAGTGCAGACAGGGGTTCCTATGGCTACACCTTC. This codes for CAWSADRGSYGYTF. Supplemented by reference TRBV30 and TRBJ1-2, the full variable domain reads SQTIHQWPATLVQPVGSPLSLECTVEGTSNPNLYWYRQAAGRGLQLLFYSVGIGQISSEVPQNLSASRPQDRQFILSSKKLLLSDSGFYLCAWSADRGSYGYTFGSGTRLTVV.

The chain couples TRBV5-8 to TRBJ2-3; TRBD2 agrees at 7 bases. Germline CDR1 and CDR2: SGHTS and YDEGEE. J was trimmed by 6 bases and V by 3 bases; bases with no gene match: 7. The length of the CDR3 is 14 residues. CDR3 loop: CASSSRAGLDTQYF. The DNA for the CDR3 is TGTGCCAGCAGCTCACGAGCGGGGCTGGATACGCAGTATTTT.

Points on this clonotype: A much larger clone lies one base from this, so it may be a read error. J is TRBJ2-1 and V is TRBV5-5, with 14 bases lining up with TRBD2. The CDR3 runs to 15 residues. Germline values: CDR1 SGHKS, CDR2 YYEKEE (reference sequence). CDR3 region: CASNLGLAGDNEQFF. CDR3 DNA sequence: TGTGCCAGCAACTTGGGACTAGCGGGGGACAATGAGCAGTTCTTC.

This chain joins TRBV11-2 and TRBJ2-5; tentatively, D is TRBD2 (5 bases). CDR3 length equals 16 residues. CDR1 is SGHAT and CDR2 is FQNNGV in the germline V gene. The V end was cut by 1 base, the J end by 2 bases, with 14 bases between. Written as DNA, the CDR3 is TGTGCCAGCAGCTTAGCCTTAGGAGGCAGACAAGAGACCCAGTACTTC. It yields the protein CASSLALGGRQETQYF.

This clonotype was picked up many times. V gene TRBV5-1 combines with J gene TRBJ2-1, with 14 nucleotides matching TRBD2. The V segment lost 6 bases and the J segment 6 bases; nucleotides outside the gene matches: 14. Germline V CDR1 and CDR2: SGHRS, YFSETQ. The CDR3 has 18 residues. The CDR3 nucleotides read TGCGCCAGCAATTTGGGAGGGACTAGCGGGAGAGGGAGCAATGAGCAGTTCTTC. It translates to CASNLGGTSGRGSNEQFF.

This clonotype was recorded once. The V and J genes are TRBV7-2 and TRBJ1-5; D might be TRBD1 (5 bases). This CDR3 is built from 16 residues. V lost 0 bases to trimming and J lost 8 bases, with 17 bases between them. In germline, CDR1 is SGHTA, CDR2 FQGNSA. In DNA, the CDR3 is TGTGCCAGCAGCTTAGCAGGTGGGCAGGGTGGGGAGCCCCAGCATTTT. It yields the protein CASSLAGGQGGEPQHF.

This chain links TRBV28 with TRBJ2-7, with D possibly TRBD1 on 5 matching bases. Looked up from germline, CDR1 is MDHEN and CDR2 is SYDVKM. The length of the CDR3 is 13 residues. The germline V and J ends were trimmed by 5 bases and 7 bases, with 15 bases remaining between them. CDR3 DNA: TGTGCCAGCAGTCTCCAGGGAAGAGGTGAGCAGTACTTC. Amino acid sequence: CASSLQGRGEQYF.

Sample share makes this clonotype large. The CDR3 bases are TGTGCCAGCAGTTTTTGGGTCCTCTATGGCTACACCTTC. Translated: CASSFWVLYGYTF. V gene TRBV28 combines with J gene TRBJ1-2; the D is unclear. The V end lost 3 bases, the J end lost 4 bases, and 9 bases lay between the germline ends. Germline V gene lookup returns CDR1 MDHEN and CDR2 SYDVKM. The CDR3 consists of 13 residues.

The J gene is TRBJ1-1, the V gene TRBV28; D perhaps matches TRBD1 (6 bases). The V gene lost 5 bases and the J gene lost 3 bases, with 16 bases spanning the gap. This CDR3 has 15 amino acids. Per the germline V gene, CDR1 is MDHEN and CDR2 is SYDVKM. CDR3 protein: CASSPRTATYTEAFF. The CDR3, as DNA: TGTGCCAGCAGTCCCCGGACAGCTACGTACACTGAAGCTTTCTTT.

The J gene is TRBJ1-1, the V gene TRBV2; D perhaps matches TRBD1 (6 bases). V was shortened by 6 bases and J by 3 bases, with 14 bases between the two germline ends. The CDR3 has 14 amino acids. The germline CDR1 and CDR2 sequences are SNHLY and FYNNEI. CDR3 sequence: CASRGDKGDTEAFF. CDR3 DNA: TGTGCCAGCAGGGGGGACAAGGGCGACACTGAAGCTTTCTTT.

This clonotype has only a few counts. The rearrangement joins TRBV4-3 to TRBJ2-2; D uncertain. V dropped 1 base and J dropped 6 bases, with 0 bases sitting between them. Germline V gene lookup returns CDR1 LGHNA and CDR2 YSLEER. The CDR3 runs 11 residues. CDR3 residues: CASSQAGELFF. In DNA form, the CDR3 reads TGCGCCAGCAGCCAAGCCGGGGAGCTGTTTTTT.

As regards this clonotype: The junction differs from germline at one of its ends, possibly a read error. The chain joins TRBV9 to TRBJ2-1, with 7 nucleotides matching TRBD2. The CDR3 has 16 residues. Germline CDR1 SGDLS, CDR2 YYNGEE. CDR3 sequence: CAGSETGGWSYNEQFF. CDR3 nucleotide sequence: TGTGCCGGCAGCGAGACGGGGGGATGGTCCTACAATGAGCAGTTCTTC.

This clonotype was recorded many times. The rearrangement joins TRBV7-9 to TRBJ2-1, with 12 bases fitting TRBD2. J gave up 8 bases and V 2 bases, and 7 bases lay outside the gene matches. Germline loops: CDR1 SEHNR, CDR2 FQNEAQ (reference sequence). The CDR3 is 16 amino acids. The chain's CDR3 is CASSLSASGRAYEQFF. CDR3 in DNA: TGTGCCAGCAGCTTATCCGCTAGCGGGAGGGCATATGAGCAGTTCTTC.

V is TRBV10-3 and J is TRBJ2-7; perhaps TRBD1 as D (5 bases). The germline V and J ends were trimmed by 4 bases and 2 bases, with 12 bases remaining between them. Germline CDR1 is ENHRY and CDR2 is SYGVKD. The CDR3 has 14 amino acids. The chain's CDR3 is CAISAGPPPYEQYF. The DNA of the CDR3 is TGTGCCATCAGTGCAGGGCCGCCTCCCTACGAGCAGTACTTC.

To note about this clonotype: Compared with germline, one end of the junction differs, possibly owing to a read error. V usage is TRBV10-3 and J usage is TRBJ2-3; TRBD1 matches 11 bases. The CDR3 sequence is 14 residues long. Germline V CDR1 and CDR2: ENHRY, SYGVKD. This CDR3 is CAIRGTGGPDAQYF. The CDR3 DNA reads as TGTGCCATCAGGGGGACAGGGGGTCCAGATGCGCAGTATTTT.

CDR3 nucleotides: TGTGCCAGCAGCGTAGCTGAGCGGGAGTCGAATGAGCAGTTCTTC. Translated, it gives CASSVAERESNEQFF. The V gene is TRBV9, the J gene TRBJ2-1; 8 bases line up with TRBD2. This CDR3 region has 15 residues. The trim removed 0 bases at V and 7 bases at J, leaving 6 bases unmatched. From germline, CDR1 is SGDLS and CDR2 YYNGEE.

This clonotype was seen more than once but under ten times. The rearrangement links TRBV2 to TRBJ2-7, with 9 bases fitting TRBD2. In germline, CDR1 is SNHLY, CDR2 FYNNEI. The ends lost 10 bases at V and 2 bases at J; junction bases unmatched: 3. CDR3 length: 12 residues. CDR3 protein: CATLAGTYEQYF. The CDR3, as DNA: TGTGCCACCCTAGCGGGAACCTACGAGCAGTACTTC.

This clonotype was recorded many times. V is TRBV6-5 and J is TRBJ1-6; maybe TRBD1 (6 bases). The CDR3 has 15 residues. Trimming pared 6 bases from V and 5 bases from J, leaving 14 bases between. Germline V lookup: CDR1 MNHEY, CDR2 SVGAGI. The CDR3 protein is CASSLGQKNNSPLHF. In DNA, the CDR3 is TGTGCCAGCAGCCTCGGACAGAAAAATAATTCACCCCTCCACTTT.

This rearrangement joins TRBV29-1 to TRBJ2-1; 9 nucleotides agree with TRBD1. The CDR3 spans 14 residues. The V and J ends lost 7 bases and 1 base, in that order; junction bases with no gene match: 5. Germline V gene data show CDR1 as SQVTM and CDR2 as ANQGSEA. The CDR3 nucleotides are TGCAGCGCCCGACAGGGGGAATCCTACAATGAGCAGTTCTTC. Protein product: CSARQGESYNEQFF.

This chain connects TRBV7-2 to TRBJ1-2; D uncertain. Per the germline V gene, CDR1 is SGHTA and CDR2 is FQGNSA. The V end lost 0 bases, the J end lost 8 bases, and 10 bases lay between the germline ends. This CDR3 contains 13 residues. The chain's CDR3 is CASSLARDGGYTF. The CDR3 coding sequence is TGTGCCAGCAGCTTAGCGCGGGATGGGGGCTACACCTTC.